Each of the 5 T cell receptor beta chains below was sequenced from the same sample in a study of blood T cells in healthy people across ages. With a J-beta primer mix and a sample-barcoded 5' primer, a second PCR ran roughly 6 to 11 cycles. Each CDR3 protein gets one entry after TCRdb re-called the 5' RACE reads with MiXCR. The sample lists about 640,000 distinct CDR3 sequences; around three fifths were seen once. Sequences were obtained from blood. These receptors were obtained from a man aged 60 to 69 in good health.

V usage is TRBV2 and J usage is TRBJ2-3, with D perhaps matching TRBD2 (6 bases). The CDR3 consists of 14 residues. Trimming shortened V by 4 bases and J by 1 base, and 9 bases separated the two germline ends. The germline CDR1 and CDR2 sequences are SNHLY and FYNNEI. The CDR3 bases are TGTGCCAGCAGTGTATGGAGGGGCACAGATACGCAGTATTTT. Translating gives CASSVWRGTDTQYF. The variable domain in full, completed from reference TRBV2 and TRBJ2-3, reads EPEVTQTPSHQVTQMGQEVILRCVPISNHLYFYWYRQILGQKVEFLVSFYNNEISEKSEIFDDQFSVERPDGSNFTLKIRSTKLEDSAMYFCASSVWRGTDTQYFGPGTRLTVL.

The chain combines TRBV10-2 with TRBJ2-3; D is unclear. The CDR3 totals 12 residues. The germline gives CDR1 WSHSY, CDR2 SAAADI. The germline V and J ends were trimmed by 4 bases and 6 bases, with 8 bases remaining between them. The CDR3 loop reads CASSATSDTQYF. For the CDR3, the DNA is TGCGCCAGCAGTGCCACCTCCGATACGCAGTATTTT.

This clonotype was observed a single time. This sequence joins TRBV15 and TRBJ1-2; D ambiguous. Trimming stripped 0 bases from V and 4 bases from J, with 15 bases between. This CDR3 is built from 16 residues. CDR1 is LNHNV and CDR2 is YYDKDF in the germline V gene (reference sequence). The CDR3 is CATSRDIGSSAYGYTF. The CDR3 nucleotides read TGTGCCACCAGCAGAGATATTGGCAGTAGTGCCTATGGCTACACCTTC.

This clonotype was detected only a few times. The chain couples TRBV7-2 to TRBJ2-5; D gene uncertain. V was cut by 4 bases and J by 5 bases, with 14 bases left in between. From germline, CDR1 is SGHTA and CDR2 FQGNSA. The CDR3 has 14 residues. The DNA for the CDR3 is TGTGCCAGCAGCTCCGCCCTTTGGGCGGAGACCCAGTACTTC. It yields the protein CASSSALWAETQYF.

Here the CDR3 reads CASSQVTSGGADTQYF. The CDR3 nucleotides read TGTGCCAGCAGCCAAGTGACTAGCGGGGGGGCAGATACGCAGTATTTT. The chain links TRBV4-2 to TRBJ2-3, with 14 bases fitting TRBD2. The CDR3 consists of 16 residues. Germline V CDR1 and CDR2: LGHNA, YNFKEQ. V shed 1 base, J shed 4 bases, and the junction held 1 base outside the gene matches.